This TCR beta chain was profiled in a study of CD8+CD57+ T cells in acquired aplastic anemia. Whole-study context: Roughly 3.2 ug was the average amount of DNA from sorted CD4+ and CD8+ cells. Findings and caveats of the study: Patients were compared with controls for CD8+ Simpson's diversity, and no significant difference emerged. Researchers report that some 31 CD8+ CDR3 sequences appeared in both patients and controls.

TCR beta VDJ and CDR3 were profiled, and genomic DNA was the template. One entry per CDR3 protein results from TCRdb running MiXCR on the reads. The sample lists roughly 300,000 distinct CDR3 sequences, roughly three fifths occurring once. V lost 8 bases, J lost 1 base, and 7 bases stayed unmatched. The CDR3 runs to 15 residues. Germline V gene lookup returns CDR1 SNHLY and CDR2 FYNNEI. This clonotype was seen a handful of times. Antigen specificity is unknown. The TCR originated in a human donor with severe aplastic anemia or a healthy control (not recorded which). This sequence joins TRBV2 and TRBJ1-2; TRBD1 agrees at 10 bases. Source material: sorted CD4+, CD8+, or CD8+CD57+ T cells (not recorded which) from PBMCs. CDR3 amino acids: CASSRDRGFNYGYTF. The CDR3 DNA reads TGTGCCAGCTCGCGGGACAGGGGTTTTAACTATGGCTACACCTTC.